This TCR beta chain was retrieved from a study of T-cell memory formation after mild COVID-19. Germline V CDR1 and CDR2: SGHVS, FQNEAQ. Trimming pared 3 bases from V and 0 bases from J, leaving 8 bases between. The CDR3 runs 14 residues. This clonotype has more than one count but fewer than ten. Each CDR3 protein is one row after TCRdb ran MiXCR on the 5' RACE reads. The sample has 250,000 to 300,000 distinct CDR3 sequences, less than 20% seen once. This TCR came from a man between 18 and 35 years old who had mild COVID-19 (a few samples of this study predate the infection). Cell type and time point are not known. The rearrangement joins TRBV7-8 to TRBJ1-2; D gene unclear. Sequencing was carried out using PBMCs or a T cell subset sorted from them (not recorded which). In nucleotides, the CDR3 is TGTGCCAGCAGCTTGGCAGAAGCTAACTATGGCTACACCTTC. Protein: CASSLAEANYGYTF.